Below, 16 T cell receptor beta chains from the same sample are listed, as sequenced in a study of blood T cell repertoires in COVID-19. Measured with immunoSEQ multiplex PCR; TCRdb has only the in-frame clones, and not every one. The table has 80,000 or so clones, about 85% seen once. The material sequenced was peripheral blood. All receptors come from a man in his 60s with COVID-19, enrolled during active disease.

The V call is TRBV7-2, the J call TRBJ2-1; D is undetermined. V lost 2 bases to trimming and J lost 0 bases, with 8 bases between them. The CDR3 totals 15 residues. Germline CDR1 SGHTA, CDR2 FQGNSA. The CDR3 loop reads CASSLSSSSYNEQFF. CDR3 sequence (DNA): TGTGCCAGCAGCTTAAGTAGCAGCTCCTACAATGAGCAGTTCTTC.

The chain has TRBV3-1 (or the pseudogene TRBV3-2) and TRBJ2-1; D might be TRBD2 (6 bases). CDR3 size: 15 residues. Germline CDR1 reads LGHDT; CDR2 reads YNNKEL (reference sequence). V was cut by 6 bases and J by 10 bases, with 22 bases left in between. CDR3 region: CASRLGGMGTWEQFF. In DNA form, the CDR3 reads TGTGCCAGCAGGTTGGGCGGGATGGGGACTTGGGAGCAGTTCTTC.

J is TRBJ2-7 and V is TRBV6-5; 9 bases are shared with TRBD2. Trimming cost V 6 bases and J 7 bases; bases outside gene matches: 7. CDR3 length: 13 residues. Germline V gene lookup returns CDR1 MNHEY and CDR2 SVGAGI. The CDR3 loop is CASRASGVGEQYF. The CDR3, as DNA: TGTGCCAGCAGGGCTAGCGGGGTGGGAGAGCAGTACTTC.

The rearrangement uses TRBV6-5 and TRBJ2-7; no clear D. The CDR3 contains 14 residues. Germline V gene sequence: CDR1 MNHEY, CDR2 SVGAGI. The V end was cut by 6 bases, the J end by 0 bases, with 12 bases between. CDR3 sequence: CASSPQLSSYEQYF. As DNA, the CDR3 is TGTGCCAGCAGCCCACAGCTGAGCTCCTACGAGCAGTACTTC.

This clone was found once. This rearrangement joins TRBV2 to TRBJ1-5, with TRBD1 identical over 7 bases. J gave up 0 bases and V 4 bases, and 3 bases lay outside the gene matches. Germline values: CDR1 SNHLY, CDR2 FYNNEI. The CDR3 spans 15 residues. This CDR3 is CASSGGQDSNQPQHF. The CDR3 bases are TGTGCCAGCAGTGGAGGACAGGATAGCAATCAGCCCCAGCATTTT.

The J gene is TRBJ1-2, the V gene TRBV7-9; no clear D. Germline CDR1 is SEHNR and CDR2 is FQNEAQ (reference sequence). This CDR3 contains 13 residues. Trimming left V 5 bases short and J 2 bases short, with 9 bases between. For the CDR3, the DNA is TGTGCCAGCAGCCATACAGAGAACTATGGCTACACCTTC. Translated, it gives CASSHTENYGYTF.

The chain is built from TRBV7-9 and TRBJ2-1; 7 bases agree with TRBD2. CDR3 length: 15 residues. V shed 5 bases and J 8 bases; nucleotides not matched to a gene: 12. From germline, CDR1 is SEHNR and CDR2 FQNEAQ (reference sequence). CDR3 sequence: CASSPYAGEGDEQFF. For the CDR3, the DNA is TGTGCCAGCAGCCCCTACGCGGGAGAGGGAGATGAGCAGTTCTTC.

This clone was seen only once. This chain uses TRBV6-4 with TRBJ2-7; 8 positions agree with TRBD2. CDR3 length: 13 residues. The germline CDR1 and CDR2 sequences are MRHNA and SNTAGT. The junction had 4 bases not matched to a gene; V was cut back by 9 bases and J by 0 bases. CDR3 bases: TGTGCCAGAGTAGCGGGACACTCCTACGAGCAGTACTTC. This codes for CARVAGHSYEQYF.

V gene TRBV6-5 combines with J gene TRBJ1-2; TRBD1 aligns across 9 bases. The germline V gene has CDR1 MNHEY and CDR2 SVGAGI. The V and J ends lost 6 bases and 5 bases, in that order; junction bases with no gene match: 7. The CDR3 spans 14 residues. The CDR3 DNA reads as TGTGCCAGCAGAGGGTCCGGGACAGGGTATGGCTACACCTTC. Translation gives CASRGSGTGYGYTF.

The gene calls are TRBV11-2 and TRBJ1-3; 8 bases are shared with TRBD1. Per germline, CDR1 SGHAT and CDR2 FQNNGV. The CDR3 consists of 14 residues. V dropped 5 bases and J dropped 4; count of bases not matched to a gene: 4. The CDR3 coding sequence is TGTGCCAGCAGCCCAAGACAGGGGGGAAACACCATATATTTT. This codes for CASSPRQGGNTIYF.

The J gene is TRBJ2-7, the V gene TRBV5-1; 10 bases align to TRBD2. This CDR3 is 14 amino acids long. The trim removed 6 bases at V and 8 bases at J, leaving 11 bases unmatched. The germline V gene has CDR1 SGHRS and CDR2 YFSETQ. The CDR3 spells CASTIAGGPGQQYF. The CDR3 DNA reads as TGCGCCAGCACCATAGCGGGGGGCCCTGGTCAGCAGTACTTC.

V and J are TRBV18 and TRBJ1-2; no reliable D call. Trimming shortened V by 0 bases and J by 2 bases, and 7 bases separated the two germline ends. CDR1 KGHSH and CDR2 LQKENI come from the germline V gene. This CDR3 region has 14 residues. CDR3: CASSPPSGNYGYTF. As DNA, the CDR3 is TGTGCCAGCTCACCACCGTCGGGGAACTATGGCTACACCTTC.

V gene TRBV20-1 combines with J gene TRBJ2-5; D is unclear. The V end lost 7 bases, the J end lost 1 base, and 7 bases lay between the germline ends. Germline V gives CDR1 DFQATT, CDR2 SNEGSKA (reference sequence). The CDR3 length is 11 residues. The CDR3 sequence is CSVSSQETQYF. The CDR3 DNA follows: TGCAGTGTATCGTCCCAAGAGACCCAGTACTTC.

This rearrangement joins TRBV6-5 to TRBJ1-4, with 8 bases matching TRBD1. Germline CDR1 and CDR2: MNHEY and SVGAGI. This CDR3 has 15 residues. Unmatched junction bases numbered 7, after V lost 10 bases and J lost 0 bases. The CDR3 spells CATKRTGTTNEKLFF. CDR3 DNA: TGTGCCACCAAGCGGACAGGGACAACTAATGAAAAACTGTTTTTT.

The genes are TRBV3-1 (or the pseudogene TRBV3-2) and TRBJ2-3, with 10 bases identical to TRBD2. V trimming: 1 base; J trimming: 6 bases; junction bases outside the gene matches: 4. This CDR3 is built from 15 residues. The V gene's germline CDR1 is LGHDT and CDR2 YNNKEL (reference sequence). CDR3 nucleotides: TGTGCCAGCAGCCAAGCTCTAGCGGGAGTGGATACGCAGTATTTT. Protein sequence: CASSQALAGVDTQYF.

For this clone: The sample carries other DNA sequences with the same CDR3. The J gene is TRBJ2-3, the V gene TRBV3-1 (or the pseudogene TRBV3-2); a possible D gene is TRBD2 (5 bases). The CDR3 sequence is 14 residues long. CDR1 LGHDT and CDR2 YNNKEL come from the germline V gene (reference sequence). V was trimmed by 4 bases and J by 0 bases, leaving 8 bases between them. CDR3 region: CASSPRTSTDTQYF. In nucleotides, the CDR3 is TGTGCCAGCAGCCCGAGGACTAGCACAGATACGCAGTATTTT.